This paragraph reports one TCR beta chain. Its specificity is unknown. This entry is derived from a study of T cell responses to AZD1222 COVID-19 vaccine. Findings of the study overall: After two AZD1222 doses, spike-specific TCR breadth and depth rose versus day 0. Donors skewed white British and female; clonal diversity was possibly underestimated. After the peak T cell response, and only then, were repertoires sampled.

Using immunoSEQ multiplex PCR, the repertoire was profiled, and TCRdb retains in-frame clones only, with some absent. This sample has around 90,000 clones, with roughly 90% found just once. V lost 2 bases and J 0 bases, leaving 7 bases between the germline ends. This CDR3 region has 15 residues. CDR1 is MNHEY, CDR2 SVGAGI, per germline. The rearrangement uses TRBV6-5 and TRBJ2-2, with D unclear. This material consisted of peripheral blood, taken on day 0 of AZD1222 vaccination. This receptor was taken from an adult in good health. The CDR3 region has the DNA TGTGCCAGCAGTTACCGGGCAGCGAACACCGGGGAGCTGTTTTTT. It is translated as CASSYRAANTGELFF.